A selection of T cell receptor beta chains follows, all from one sample in a study of blood T cells in healthy people across ages. TCRdb recomputed calls from the 5' RACE reads with MiXCR, one row per CDR3 protein. The sample holds about 730,000 distinct CDR3 sequences, 43% seen once. The sample was blood. Receptor source: a woman aged 60-75 years in good health. Each CDR3 is given with its conserved first and last residue. The D gene is left open where the match is weak. Rows give clone size only sometimes, using once, few, many, or a class for an expanded clone.

CSARGNILYEQYF	TGCAGTGCTAGAGGGAACATTCTCTACGAGCAGTACTTC	13	NA	TRBV20-1	TRBJ2-7	NA
CASSTRVSTDTQYF	TGTGCCAGCTCAACCAGGGTTAGCACAGATACGCAGTATTTT	14	NA	TRBV18	TRBJ2-3	NA
CASSLSLAGVGNEQFF	TGTGCCAGCAGTTTATCCCTAGCGGGAGTTGGGAATGAGCAGTTCTTC	16	few	TRBV28	TRBJ2-1	TRBD2
CASSLDRVGNIQYF	TGTGCCAGCAGCTTAGACAGGGTCGGGAACATTCAGTACTTC	14	NA	TRBV7-9	TRBJ2-4	NA
CATSRVIGGGGELFF	TGTGCCACCAGCAGAGTAATTGGAGGGGGCGGGGAGCTGTTTTTT	15	few	TRBV15	TRBJ2-2	NA
CASGVKESYEQYF	TGTGCTAGTGGGGTTAAAGAATCCTACGAGCAGTACTTC	13	NA	TRBV12-5	TRBJ2-7	NA
CASRPGDRVDNEQFF	TGTGCCAGCAGACCCGGGGACAGGGTAGACAATGAGCAGTTCTTC	15	few	TRBV6-2/TRBV6-3	TRBJ2-1	TRBD1
CASKEGASANNEQFF	TGTGCCAGCAAAGAGGGGGCTAGCGCCAACAATGAGCAGTTCTTC	15	NA	TRBV28	TRBJ2-1	NA
CASTAGGKYEQFF	TGTGCCAGCACAGCGGGAGGAAAATATGAGCAGTTCTTC	13	NA	TRBV14	TRBJ2-1	TRBD2
CAGSARDAPAKNIQYF	TGTGCCGGCAGCGCCAGAGATGCTCCGGCCAAAAACATTCAGTACTTC	16	NA	TRBV9	TRBJ2-4	NA
CASSPTETALNGYTF	TGTGCCAGCAGCCCTACCGAGACAGCCCTAAATGGCTACACCTTC	15	few	TRBV7-9	TRBJ1-2	NA
CASSESAGGRVQFF	TGCGCCAGCAGTGAGTCGGCGGGGGGGCGCGTGCAGTTCTTC	14	NA	TRBV10-1	TRBJ2-1	TRBD2
CASSPGQVASGANVLTF	TGCGCCAGCAGCCCGGGACAGGTAGCCTCTGGGGCCAACGTCCTGACTTTC	17	NA	TRBV4-1	TRBJ2-6	TRBD1
CSARVFGRETQNEQFF	TGCAGTGCTAGAGTATTTGGGCGGGAGACTCAAAATGAGCAGTTCTTC	16	NA	TRBV20-1	TRBJ2-1	TRBD2
CASSLSQGGQYF	TGTGCCAGCAGTTTATCTCAAGGAGGGCAGTACTTC	12	NA	TRBV12-3/TRBV12-4	TRBJ2-4	NA
CASSPLGGNTGELFF	TGTGCCAGCAGCCCCCTGGGGGGTAACACCGGGGAGCTGTTTTTT	15	few	TRBV9	TRBJ2-2	NA
CASSRPLRQGYNEQFF	TGTGCCAGCAGCCGCCCCCTCCGTCAGGGGTACAATGAGCAGTTCTTC	16	NA	TRBV6-5	TRBJ2-1	NA
CASSFLRGMTEAFF	TGTGCCAGCAGTTTCCTCCGGGGAATGACTGAAGCTTTCTTT	14	NA	TRBV27	TRBJ1-1	NA
CASSSAGQTYNEQFF	TGCGCCAGCAGCTCAGCGGGACAAACATACAATGAGCAGTTCTTC	15	NA	TRBV5-1	TRBJ2-1	NA
CASRGAGELFF	TGTGCCAGCAGGGGGGCCGGGGAGCTGTTTTTT	11	NA	TRBV27	TRBJ2-2	NA
CASSPGQGVGNEQFF	TGTGCCAGCTCACCAGGACAGGGGGTTGGGAATGAGCAGTTCTTC	15	few	TRBV18	TRBJ2-1	TRBD1
CSVERTANTEAFF	TGCAGCGTTGAACGGACAGCGAACACTGAAGCTTTCTTT	13	NA	TRBV29-1	TRBJ1-1	NA
CAIRQGYNEQYF	TGTGCCATCCGACAGGGCTACAATGAGCAGTACTTC	12	NA	TRBV6-2/TRBV6-3	TRBJ2-7	TRBD1
CASSQESPRASSYNEQFF	TGCGCCAGCAGCCAAGAATCCCCTCGTGCAAGCTCCTACAATGAGCAGTTCTTC	18	many	TRBV4-3	TRBJ2-1	NA
CASSYAGATVTF	TGTGCCAGCAGTTACGCCGGAGCGACTGTCACCTTC	12	NA	TRBV6-2/TRBV6-3	TRBJ1-2	NA
CASRTRGQETQYF	TGTGCCAGCAGAACCAGGGGGCAAGAGACCCAGTACTTC	13	NA	TRBV6-1	TRBJ2-5	TRBD1
CASSPREGLRETQYF	TGTGCCAGCAGTCCAAGAGAAGGGCTTAGAGAGACCCAGTACTTC	15	NA	TRBV13	TRBJ2-5	NA
CASSLEPGSYYNEQFF	TGTGCCAGCAGCTTAGAACCGGGATCCTACTACAATGAGCAGTTCTTC	16	many	TRBV7-2	TRBJ2-1	NA
CSARDARGEAEKLFF	TGCAGTGCTAGAGATGCCCGAGGGGAGGCTGAAAAACTGTTTTTT	15	NA	TRBV20-1	TRBJ1-4	NA
CASSFQGTTGDTQYF	TGTGCCAGCAGCTTCCAAGGGACGACAGGGGATACGCAGTATTTT	15	NA	TRBV11-3	TRBJ2-3	TRBD1
CASSQVVGSPLHF	TGTGCCAGCAGCCAAGTTGTGGGTTCACCCCTCCACTTT	13	NA	TRBV3-1	TRBJ1-6	NA
CASSQGGAGGEQFF	TGCGCCAGCAGCCAGGGGGGTGCGGGAGGGGAGCAGTTCTTC	14	NA	TRBV4-3	TRBJ2-1	TRBD2
CASSRGTALNEKLFF	TGTGCCAGCAGCAGAGGGACTGCCCTAAATGAAAAACTGTTTTTT	15	NA	TRBV7-2	TRBJ1-4	NA
CASSRDRGPETQYF	TGTGCCAGCAGCCGGGACAGGGGCCCCGAGACCCAGTACTTC	14	NA	TRBV3-1	TRBJ2-5	TRBD1
CSAPRHTGELFF	TGCAGTGCTCCTAGGCACACCGGGGAGCTGTTTTTT	12	few	TRBV20-1	TRBJ2-2	NA